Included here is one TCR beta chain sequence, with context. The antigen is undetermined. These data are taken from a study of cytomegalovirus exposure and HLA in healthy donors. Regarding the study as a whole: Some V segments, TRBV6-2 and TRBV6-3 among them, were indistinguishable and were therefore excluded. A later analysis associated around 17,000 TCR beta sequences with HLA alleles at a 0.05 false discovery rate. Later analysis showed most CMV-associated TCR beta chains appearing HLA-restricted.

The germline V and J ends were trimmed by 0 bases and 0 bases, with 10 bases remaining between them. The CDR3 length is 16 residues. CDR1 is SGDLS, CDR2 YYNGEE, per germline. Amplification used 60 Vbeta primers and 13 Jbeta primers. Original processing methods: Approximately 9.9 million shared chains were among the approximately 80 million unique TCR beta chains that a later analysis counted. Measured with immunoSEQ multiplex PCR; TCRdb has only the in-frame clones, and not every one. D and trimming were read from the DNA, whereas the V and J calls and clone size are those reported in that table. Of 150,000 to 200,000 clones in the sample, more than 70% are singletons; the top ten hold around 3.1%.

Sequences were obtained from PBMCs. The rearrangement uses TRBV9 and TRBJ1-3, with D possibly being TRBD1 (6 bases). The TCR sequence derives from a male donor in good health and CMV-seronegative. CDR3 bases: TGTGCCAGCAGCGTAGCCGGCAGGGGCTCTGGAAACACCATATATTTT. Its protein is CASSVAGRGSGNTIYF. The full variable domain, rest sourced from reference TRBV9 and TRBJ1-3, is DSGVTQTPKHLITATGQRVTLRCSPRSGDLSVYWYQQSLDQGLQFLIQYYNGEERAKGNILERFSAQQFPDLHSELNLSSLELGDSALYFCASSVAGRGSGNTIYFGEGSWLTVV.